This is a list of T cell receptor beta chains from one sample in a study of blood T cell repertoires in COVID-19. The assay was immunoSEQ multiplex PCR, and TCRdb's table has in-frame clones only and misses some. Of some 310,000 clones in the sample, over 85% were seen once. The specimen sequenced was PBMCs or T cells enriched from blood (not recorded which). All receptors derive from a woman in her thirties who had recovered from COVID-19. The conserved cysteine and the conserved F or W are not part of the CDR3 here. The order of the fields is J gene, V gene, CDR3 protein.

J gene: TRBJ2-7
V gene: TRBV30
CDR3 protein: AWSLGGYGEQY

J gene: TRBJ1-6
V gene: TRBV7-9
CDR3 protein: ASSYGQGDSPLH

J gene: TRBJ2-5
V gene: TRBV15
CDR3 protein: ATSSPGTSGTETQY

J gene: TRBJ1-2
V gene: TRBV4-3
CDR3 protein: ASSLQPNYGYT

J gene: TRBJ2-7
V gene: TRBV28
CDR3 protein: ASRRTSASYEQY

J gene: TRBJ2-6
V gene: TRBV6-1
CDR3 protein: ASSEYPAGGDPGANVLT

J gene: TRBJ1-2
V gene: TRBV7-2
CDR3 protein: ASSLTGGQLYGYT

J gene: TRBJ2-2
V gene: TRBV4-1
CDR3 protein: ASQTATHTGELF

J gene: TRBJ2-5
V gene: TRBV14
CDR3 protein: ASSRRPRQWETQY

J gene: TRBJ2-7
V gene: TRBV19
CDR3 protein: ASRQGAYEQY

J gene: TRBJ2-1
V gene: TRBV28
CDR3 protein: AITEDPYNEQF

J gene: TRBJ2-3
V gene: TRBV11-2
CDR3 protein: ASSLDGQRATRDTQY

J gene: TRBJ2-5
V gene: TRBV29-1
CDR3 protein: SVGTAIEETQY

J gene: TRBJ1-4
V gene: TRBV15
CDR3 protein: ATSRPKQGGKLF

J gene: TRBJ2-7
V gene: TRBV11-2
CDR3 protein: ASSSRLAGGPSFEQY

J gene: TRBJ2-7
V gene: TRBV18
CDR3 protein: ASSPMASGSYEQY

J gene: TRBJ2-4
V gene: TRBV28
CDR3 protein: ASSSRGGSIQY

J gene: TRBJ1-1
V gene: TRBV4-3
CDR3 protein: ASSQDLGEGTEAF

J gene: TRBJ1-5
V gene: TRBV28
CDR3 protein: ASSPGTGKGQPQH

J gene: TRBJ2-2
V gene: TRBV4-1
CDR3 protein: ASSLRLAANTGELF

J gene: TRBJ1-5
V gene: TRBV19
CDR3 protein: ASTTQGVPQPQH

J gene: TRBJ2-3
V gene: TRBV10-3
CDR3 protein: AISGPEWSGRAVDADTQY

J gene: TRBJ2-1
V gene: TRBV29-1
CDR3 protein: SVNHYSGGNNEQF

J gene: TRBJ2-3
V gene: TRBV24-1
CDR3 protein: ATSDSIAGGGSGSQY

J gene: TRBJ1-1
V gene: TRBV18
CDR3 protein: ASSPTTGLVRTEAF

J gene: TRBJ1-2
V gene: TRBV28
CDR3 protein: ASSLLELNYGYT

J gene: TRBJ2-2
V gene: TRBV5-1
CDR3 protein: ASSPRTSGRVRVELF

J gene: TRBJ1-5
V gene: TRBV11-2
CDR3 protein: ASSLYMNQPQH